This TCR beta chain came from a study of cytomegalovirus exposure and HLA in healthy donors (dated by TCRdb to the late 2010s). With regard to the full study: An earlier analysis of some 500 of the donors reported about 290 Gb of sequence data and 100 million to 140 million unique TCR beta sequences from about 179 million T cells. To predict cytomegalovirus infection status, the study combined high-throughput TCR immunosequencing, statistical association of individual TCRs with disease status, and machine learning. The genetic ancestry cluster associated with self-reported Caucasian donors included about 81% of the approximately 430 genotyped donors. About 310 gigabases of sequencing data and tens of millions of unique TCR sequences were included in an early release covering roughly 600 HLA-typed donors. The later analysis used no new phenotypic data to find candidate immune exposures, relying instead on TCR beta sequences and their occurrence across donors. On average, about 240,000 unique TCR beta nucleotide sequences were sequenced per donor among 398 genotyped donors of the cohort, with roughly 19% of those sequences being non-productive. Typing coverage varied by locus: roughly 629-640 donors for A, B, C, DRB1 and DQB1; 500 to 550 for DQA1; about 590 for DPA1; some 470 for DPB1. In addition to the first cohort of 666 subjects, a separate validation cohort of 120 different subjects was used. All discovery cohort repertoires had been generated on a single sequencing platform. Genome-wide SNP genotypes for about 65% of the 666 donors were used in a later genetic analysis, which treated that subset as a discovery cohort. Roughly five DR-DQ haplotypes were handled as single units for association and clustering because linkage in the cohort was strong. The aim of the study was to test whether cataloging public T cell receptors could identify signatures of past pathogen exposure. The study profiled the T cell repertoires of approximately 700 subjects by immunosequencing and related them to cytomegalovirus serostatus. A later analysis re-analyzed previously published TCR beta repertoires from roughly 630 donors and added high-resolution HLA genotyping to study TCR occurrence patterns. An earlier analysis of approximately 500 of the donors applied high-throughput TCR beta sequencing to assess whether each TCR beta V gene segment acted as functional or pseudogenic. Class I and class II HLA loci were covered by the typing at four-digit resolution. Donor age, sex, ethnicity and CMV serostatus were compiled together with the repertoire data. Results the study describes overall, beyond this receptor: The earlier analysis of 587 of the donors excluded some 16 rarely observed V segments, including chromosome 9 orphons, because counts were too low. Presence/absence analyses assumed roughly uniform sequencing depth across donors, an assumption that may not hold. Some IMGT-functional V segments, including TRBV6-2 and TRBV6-3, could not be told apart with the 87-base-pair reads, so those segments were excluded. An association between a missense DCLRE1C variant and V-gene and J-gene trimming of TCR beta chains was found in a later genetic analysis and replicated in an independent cohort. Most TCR sequences were seen in very few donors, while some public TCRs were found in many individuals. Cytomegalovirus status was reported to be diagnosed by the classifier with high specificity and sensitivity in both the original and validation cohorts. A further reported finding was that TCR beta sequences accurately predicted the HLA-A and HLA-B alleles for most subjects in the first cohort. HLA typing was unavailable for some donors at each locus, so association tests used only the typed subset. When HLA alleles, especially DR and DQ, strongly co-occurred, TCR associations were difficult to assign to individual alleles. In the study, roughly 160 TCR beta chains were listed as associated with cytomegalovirus. It was suggested by the authors that the approach could potentially be generalized to other disease states and immunological phenotypes. The only immune exposure information available for the cohort was CMV serostatus. According to a later genetic analysis, donors in an Asian-associated ancestry cluster had fewer N-insertions in productive TCRs than the approximately 650-donor mean. Correlated functional status among segregating V segments might reflect linkage disequilibrium, but an unknown experimental factor could not be ruled out. A later analysis found that TCR association rates varied across HLA loci, with DRB1 alleles showing the most associated TCRs and HLA-C alleles the fewest. According to a later analysis, parvovirus B19, influenza, CMV and Epstein-Barr virus appeared linked to several top co-occurrence clusters. A later analysis found that HLA-associated TCR beta chains were more clonally expanded and had lower generation probabilities than equally common non-associated chains. Broadly in line with IMGT annotations, most TCR beta V segments showed up in productive rearrangements about 87% or about 30% of the time in an earlier analysis of several hundred of the donors. A cluster of highly shared sequence variants was judged likely to be a technical artifact of the sequencing pipeline. According to a later analysis, most CMV-associated TCR beta chains appeared to be HLA-restricted, and the HLA associations seemed to be driven largely by CMV exposure. Three of the identified cytomegalovirus-associated TCR beta chains were confirmed in vitro to be specific for cytomegalovirus antigens. At a false discovery rate of 0.05, a later analysis linked 16,951 TCR beta sequences to specific HLA alleles. In this cohort, only TCR beta chains were sequenced, and detectable features were limited by the absence of alpha or paired-chain data.

From the cysteine through the phenylalanine, the CDR3 covers 16 amino acids. The entry retains the CDR3 DNA only, 48 bases that are in frame from base 1. According to the germline V gene (reference sequence), CDR1 reads SEHNR and CDR2 reads FQNEAQ. Unmatched junction bases come to 14, with V trimmed by 5 bases and J by 9 bases. On this clone: No cognate antigen has been identified for it. Per-nucleotide qualities are absent, and no much larger clonotype sits a single base away.

The cohort comprised some 700 healthy bone marrow donors. At the time of sampling, all cohort members were nominally healthy, though unrecorded immune exposures were likely present. The donor was CMV seronegative and belonged to the group of 320 or so seronegative cohort members. A peripheral blood sample was provided by each donor, and peripheral blood mononuclear cells were used for TCR beta sequencing. Genomic DNA extraction from the blood cell samples was performed with the Qiagen DNeasy Blood Extraction Kit. Library preparation used the immunoSEQ multiplex PCR assay. For the multiplex PCR, a mixture combining 60 forward primers for TCR Vbeta segments and 13 reverse primers for TCR Jbeta segments was used. The CDR3 region of rearranged TCR beta genes was amplified from genomic DNA by a multiplex PCR assay. On the Illumina HiSeq System, the amplified TCR beta libraries were sequenced as 87-base-pair reads. In the source study's methods: A later analysis tallied 75 million to 85 million unique TCR beta chains across the 666 repertoires, and some 12 million of those chains were shared by two or more donors. Raw reads were error-corrected and collapsed into unique sequences by a nearest-neighbor algorithm in which closely related sequences were merged to remove PCR and sequencing errors. CDR3 sequences were aligned to IMGT reference sequences to assign V, D and J gene segments. For a sequence to be retained, a match of at least six nucleotides was required to both a V gene segment and a J gene segment. Rearrangements were called productive when the CDR3 lacked stop codons and stayed in frame with V and J; all others were non-productive. CDR3 was defined by IMGT convention, running from the second conserved V-encoded cysteine to the conserved J-encoded phenylalanine. In an earlier analysis of 500 to 650 of the donors, sequences lacking an unambiguous match to a single V gene segment were excluded. An earlier analysis of 550 to 650 of the donors classified V segments as functional when productive rearrangements were above 56.7% and as segregating when the standard deviation between donors was above 5%. A statistical classification framework was developed to diagnose cytomegalovirus status using the catalog of TCR beta chain sequences. In a later analysis, V and J genes were assigned by comparing TCR nucleotide sequences against IMGT/GENE-DB human TR gene sequences. Using the TCRdist pipeline, a later analysis assigned CDR3 sequences along with most-parsimonious VDJ recombination scenarios. A later analysis defined each TCR beta chain by its CDR3 amino acid sequence plus V-gene family, and excluded reads lacking a unique V-gene family. As a way to deal with suspected cross-contamination and a sequencing artifact, a later analysis dropped 640 or so nucleotide sequences that were highly shared and had low generation probability. In a later analysis, a clonal expansion index for each public chain was calculated from normalized within-repertoire ranks of inferred template counts. In a later analysis, generation probabilities were computed with a VDJ recombination model fitted to out-of-frame rearrangements, and the resulting probabilities were checked against IGoR. A later analysis scored TCR-TCR, TCR-HLA and TCR-CMV co-occurrence with hypergeometric tests, applying a repertoire-size bias correction to TCR pairs. False discovery rates were estimated in a later analysis by permuting HLA or CMV assignments 20 times. A later analysis grouped co-occurring TCRs with DBSCAN, adding TCRdist sequence similarity when clustering within HLA-allele-positive subsets. For co-occurrence clustering, repertoires with fewer than 30,000 or more than 120,000 public chains were excluded, along with 4 to 6 repertoires with anomalous nucleotide sharing. TCRdb holds this immuneACCESS table with in-frame rearrangements only. Some clones are missing; in checked studies, unresolved V genes explain under half, and the rest has no known cause. The DNA was the basis for D and trimming; V, J and clone size are from that table. The sample includes over 85,000 clones, with roughly 80% observed a single time. The top ten constitute 1% to 1.5% of the sample.

This sequence was found in a woman in her 30s in good health and CMV-seronegative. The chain was built from TRBV7-9 and TRBJ2-1; 9 bases in the junction line up with TRBD2. The sequenced sample consisted of PBMCs. The encoded CDR3 is CASSLGLAGIRREQFF. The DNA sequence is as follows: TGTGCCAGCAGCCTAGGGCTAGCGGGGATCCGGCGTGAGCAGTTCTTC.